One sample yielded the 16 T cell receptor beta chains listed below, sequenced in a study of blood T cell repertoires in COVID-19. TCRdb's table, derived via immunoSEQ multiplex PCR, lists solely in-frame clones and lacks some. The table records approximately 150,000 clones, about 83% of them present only once. Source material: peripheral blood. Receptor source: a woman aged 70-85 years who had recovered from COVID-19.

This rearrangement joins TRBV18 to TRBJ2-5; D gene unclear. Germline CDR1 and CDR2: KGHSH and LQKENI. V lost 6 bases to trimming and J lost 1 base, with 6 bases between them. The CDR3 totals 12 residues. The CDR3 nucleotides read TGTGCCAGCTCGGCTAGCCAAGAGACCCAGTACTTC. Translated, it gives CASSASQETQYF.

V usage is TRBV3-1 (or the pseudogene TRBV3-2) and J usage is TRBJ1-1; D gene uncertain. The CDR3 is made up of 14 amino acids. V was cut by 4 bases and J by 1 base, with 10 bases left in between. Germline V gene sequence: CDR1 LGHDT, CDR2 YNNKEL (reference sequence). The CDR3: CASSPYDTNTEAFF. CDR3 coding DNA: TGTGCCAGCAGCCCATATGACACGAACACTGAAGCTTTCTTT.

This chain links TRBV7-9 with TRBJ1-2; D remains unclear. The CDR3 loop spans 12 amino acids. The ends were cut back, 6 bases at V and 3 bases at J, with 8 bases in the middle. The germline V gene encodes CDR1 SEHNR and CDR2 FQNEAQ (reference sequence). CDR3 bases: TGTGCCAGCAGTGGGCAGGACTATGGCTACACCTTC. This codes for CASSGQDYGYTF.

CDR3 in amino acids: CASSPSTGQPQPQHF. The CDR3 region has the DNA TGCGCCAGCAGCCCATCTACGGGACAGCCTCAGCCCCAGCATTTT. This sequence joins TRBV5-1 and TRBJ1-5; TRBD1 matches 7 bases. The junction had 10 bases not matched to a gene; V was cut back by 4 bases and J by 6 bases. Looked up from germline, CDR1 is SGHRS and CDR2 is YFSETQ. The CDR3 has 15 amino acids.

This clone has only one observation. The rearrangement links TRBV7-3 to TRBJ2-6, with D perhaps matching TRBD1 (6 bases). The CDR3 spans 16 residues. Trimming removed 4 bases at V and 1 base at J, with 11 bases between. CDR1 and CDR2 from the germline V gene are SGHTA and FQGTGA. Here the CDR3 DNA reads TGTGCCAGCAGCTCCACCCAGGGGTCTGGGGCCAACGTCCTGACTTTC. Its translation is CASSSTQGSGANVLTF.

The chain carries TRBV2 and TRBJ1-6; 12 bases are a match to TRBD1. With V trimmed by 8 bases and J by 9 bases, 8 bases remained unmatched. Germline V lookup: CDR1 SNHLY, CDR2 FYNNEI. The CDR3 consists of 15 residues. The CDR3 here is CASGRDRGRGSPLHF. CDR3 DNA: TGTGCCAGCGGCCGGGACAGGGGGCGAGGTTCACCCCTCCACTTT.

The chain links TRBV5-1 to TRBJ2-7; 11 bases are shared with TRBD2. The trim removed 4 bases at V and 3 bases at J, leaving 3 bases unmatched. Germline CDR1 reads SGHRS; CDR2 reads YFSETQ. The CDR3 runs 14 residues. The CDR3 region has the DNA TGCGCCAGCAGCCCCACTAGCGGGAGCTACGAGCAGTACTTC. Protein: CASSPTSGSYEQYF.

The gene calls are TRBV24-1 and TRBJ1-4, with 8 nucleotides matching TRBD1. The CDR3 has 16 amino acids. Germline CDR1 is KGHDR and CDR2 is SFDVKD. The V gene end was trimmed by 3 bases and the J gene end by 5 bases; junction bases not matched to a gene: 7. CDR3 bases: TGTGCCACCAGTGATGCCACCGGGACAGGCAATGAAAAACTGTTTTTT. It translates to CATSDATGTGNEKLFF.

The chain combines TRBV7-9 with TRBJ1-3; a possible D gene is TRBD1 (5 bases). Trimming pared 4 bases from V and 8 bases from J, leaving 9 bases between. This CDR3 spans 12 amino acids. The germline CDR1 and CDR2 sequences are SEHNR and FQNEAQ (reference sequence). The CDR3 spells CASSWGEDTIYF. CDR3 sequence (DNA): TGTGCCAGCAGCTGGGGGGAGGACACCATATATTTT.

This clone was observed a single time. This sequence may be a read error, since a much larger clone differs from it by one base. The chain joins TRBV6-2 or TRBV6-3 to TRBJ2-6; unclear D gene. Germline-derived CDR1 and CDR2 are MNHEY and SVGEGT. V gave up 4 bases and J gave up 1 base, with 2 bases separating them. This CDR3 is built from 13 residues. The DNA of the CDR3 is TGTGCCAGCAGTTCGTCTGGGGCCAACGTCCTGACTTTC. Its translation is CASSSSGANVLTF.

The J gene is TRBJ1-5, the V gene TRBV6-5; the match to TRBD1 covers 10 bases. V was pared by 6 bases and J by 6 bases, with 8 bases of the junction left unmatched. Looked up from germline, CDR1 is MNHEY and CDR2 is SVGAGI. CDR3 length: 15 residues. CDR3 region: CASSRTWTGGQPQHF. The DNA of the CDR3 is TGTGCCAGCAGCCGAACATGGACAGGGGGTCAGCCCCAGCATTTT.

The chain links TRBV29-1 to TRBJ1-1; TRBD1 agrees at 10 bases. V lost 7 bases, J lost 4 bases, and 6 bases stayed unmatched. This CDR3 has 13 residues. Germline V gene lookup returns CDR1 SQVTM and CDR2 ANQGSEA. The CDR3 DNA follows: TGCAGCGCCGACAGGGGGCAGGGCACTGAAGCTTTCTTT. The encoded protein is CSADRGQGTEAFF.

V usage is TRBV7-2 and J usage is TRBJ2-2; TRBD2 matches at 8 bases. CDR1 and CDR2 (germline): SGHTA, FQGNSA. V lost 8 bases, J lost 3 bases, and 8 bases stayed unmatched. The length of the CDR3 is 15 residues. The CDR3 reads CASGRGGRDTGELFF. The CDR3 region has the DNA TGTGCCAGCGGCCGGGGGGGCAGAGACACCGGGGAGCTGTTTTTT.

The rearrangement uses TRBV13 and TRBJ2-7; D may be TRBD1 (6 bases). Germline CDR1 and CDR2: PRHDT and FYEKMQ (reference sequence). The CDR3 has 20 amino acids. Trimming stripped 5 bases from V and 3 bases from J, with 32 bases between. The DNA of the CDR3 is TGTGCCAGCAGCCAAACAGGGTTTTTTGGGCCAGGCGCTTTAAGCTACGAGCAGTACTTC. Its translation is CASSQTGFFGPGALSYEQYF.

The rearrangement joins TRBV5-1 to TRBJ2-5, with D possibly TRBD1 on 5 matching bases. V gave up 0 bases and J gave up 4 bases, with 16 bases separating them. The CDR3 is made up of 16 amino acids. CDR1 and CDR2 from the germline V gene are SGHRS and YFSETQ. CDR3 DNA sequence: TGCGCCAGCAGCTTGGTCCTCCAGGGCCTACGAGAGACCCAGTACTTC. It encodes CASSLVLQGLRETQYF.

Only one count was recorded for this clone. The chain links TRBV9 to TRBJ2-5, with 9 bases matching TRBD2. Germline V gene sequence: CDR1 SGDLS, CDR2 YYNGEE. This CDR3 is 17 amino acids long. V trimming: 1 base; J trimming: 5 bases; junction bases outside the gene matches: 12. Written as DNA, the CDR3 is TGTGCCAGCAGCGTACGAGGCGGGAGGGCCCGGGGGGAGACCCAGTACTTC. This codes for CASSVRGGRARGETQYF. Complete variable domain (other parts from reference TRBV9 and TRBJ2-5): DSGVTQTPKHLITATGQRVTLRCSPRSGDLSVYWYQQSLDQGLQFLIQYYNGEERAKGNILERFSAQQFPDLHSELNLSSLELGDSALYFCASSVRGGRARGETQYFGPGTRLLVL.